Below are 15 T cell receptor beta chains sequenced from a single sample in a study of cytomegalovirus exposure and HLA in healthy donors (TCRdb year 2017). Library preparation used the immunoSEQ multiplex PCR assay. The multiplex PCR relied on a mix of 60 forward primers for TCR Vbeta segments and 13 reverse primers for TCR Jbeta segments. Sourced from immuneACCESS, this table was stored by TCRdb with only in-frame sequences that have V and J called. A share of the clones is absent; for the studies checked, an unresolved V gene accounts for under half, and the remainder has no known explanation. This specimen's table enumerates about 140,000 clones. The ten top clones hold 0.8% to 1% of the sample. Sequenced sample: PBMCs. The source of these receptors is a male donor in good health and CMV-seronegative.

The chain carries TRBV28 and TRBJ2-1, with TRBD1 identical over 9 bases. J lost 0 bases, V lost 5 bases, and 8 bases had no gene match. The CDR3 spans 17 residues. The germline V gene encodes CDR1 MDHEN and CDR2 SYDVKM. CDR3 region: CASSRSSQGASYNEQFF. CDR3 sequence (DNA): TGTGCCAGCAGTCGGTCCTCACAGGGGGCCTCCTACAATGAGCAGTTCTTC.

The chain carries TRBV4-3 and TRBJ2-1, with 8 bases matching TRBD2. V dropped 4 bases and J dropped 2; count of bases not matched to a gene: 4. The germline gives CDR1 LGHNA, CDR2 YSLEER. This CDR3 has 15 residues. CDR3 sequence (DNA): TGCGCCAGCAGCCCACAGCGGGGGCCCTACAATGAGCAGTTCTTC. As protein: CASSPQRGPYNEQFF.

The chain combines TRBV18 with TRBJ2-1; 8 nucleotides line up with TRBD1. Trimming removed 2 bases from V and 0 bases from J; junction bases left unmatched: 12. Germline V gene sequence: CDR1 KGHSH, CDR2 LQKENI. The CDR3 runs 19 residues. The CDR3 is CASSPVFRDRPSSYNEQFF. CDR3 sequence (DNA): TGTGCCAGCTCACCAGTCTTCCGGGACAGGCCAAGCTCCTACAATGAGCAGTTCTTC.

This chain uses TRBV10-3 with TRBJ2-7, with 7 bases matching TRBD2. CDR3 length: 13 residues. Germline CDR1 ENHRY, CDR2 SYGVKD. With V trimmed by 6 bases and J by 2 bases, 4 bases remained unmatched. The CDR3 reads CAIRLAATYEQYF. In nucleotides, the CDR3 is TGTGCCATCAGGCTAGCGGCAACCTACGAGCAGTACTTC.

The chain recombines TRBV6-5 with TRBJ2-2; a possible D gene is TRBD1 (6 bases). Germline loops: CDR1 MNHEY, CDR2 SVGAGI. This CDR3 comprises 14 residues. Deletions cut 6 bases from V and 1 base from J, with 9 bases between. This CDR3 reads CASSQQGNTGELFF. DNA of the CDR3: TGTGCCAGCAGCCAACAGGGGAACACCGGGGAGCTGTTTTTT.

The chain carries TRBV2 and TRBJ1-1; D is unclear. Germline assignment: CDR1 SNHLY and CDR2 FYNNEI. This CDR3 is built from 15 residues. Between the trimmed V and J ends, which lost 3 bases and 2 bases, there was a span of 13 bases. CDR3 sequence: CASSDPGRTNTEAFF. The CDR3 DNA reads as TGTGCCAGCAGTGACCCGGGGAGGACCAACACTGAAGCTTTCTTT.

This sequence joins TRBV18 and TRBJ2-3; 8 nucleotides line up with TRBD2. The germline CDR1 and CDR2 sequences are KGHSH and LQKENI. V shed 2 bases, J shed 4 bases, and the junction held 11 bases outside the gene matches. The CDR3 is 17 amino acids. CDR3 region: CASSPGEGLGRPDTQYF. The CDR3 DNA reads TGTGCCAGCTCACCAGGGGAGGGACTAGGAAGACCAGATACGCAGTATTTT.

The chain joins TRBV18 to TRBJ2-5; 8 nucleotides match TRBD2. The CDR3 totals 14 residues. With V trimmed by 4 bases and J by 11 bases, 12 bases remained unmatched. The germline V gene has CDR1 KGHSH and CDR2 LQKENI. CDR3 residues: CASSRTGTRGLQYF. In DNA form, the CDR3 reads TGTGCCAGCTCACGAACCGGGACTAGGGGGTTACAGTACTTC.

The J gene is TRBJ1-1, the V gene TRBV7-9; D is possibly TRBD1 (5 bases). The V end lost 5 bases, the J end lost 1 base, and 20 bases lay between the germline ends. This CDR3 contains 17 residues. Germline V CDR1 and CDR2: SEHNR, FQNEAQ (reference sequence). The CDR3 reads CASSRTRVEMGNTEAFF. Written as DNA, the CDR3 is TGTGCCAGCAGCCGTACCAGGGTAGAAATGGGGAACACTGAAGCTTTCTTT. Supplemented by reference TRBV7-9 and TRBJ1-1, the full variable domain reads DTGVSQNPRHKITKRGQNVTFRCDPISEHNRLYWYRQTLGQGPEFLTYFQNEAQLEKSRLLSDRFSAERPKGSFSTLEIQRTEQGDSAMYLCASSRTRVEMGNTEAFFGQGTRLTVV.

The rearrangement links TRBV18 to TRBJ1-5; D unresolved. Germline loops: CDR1 KGHSH, CDR2 LQKENI. CDR3 length: 14 amino acids. The germline V and J ends were trimmed by 6 bases and 2 bases, with 11 bases remaining between them. CDR3 sequence: CASSSWEGNQPQHF. CDR3 sequence (DNA): TGTGCCAGCTCGTCCTGGGAGGGCAATCAGCCCCAGCATTTT.

This sequence joins TRBV19 and TRBJ2-3, with 14 bases matching TRBD2. CDR3 length equals 18 residues. Germline CDR1 and CDR2: LNHDA and SQIVND (reference sequence). The junction had 6 bases not matched to a gene; V was cut back by 4 bases and J by 0 bases. The CDR3 loop reads CASSTGLAGGLSTDTQYF. CDR3 DNA sequence: TGTGCCAGTAGTACTGGACTAGCGGGGGGTCTTAGCACAGATACGCAGTATTTT.

The V and J genes are TRBV6-6 and TRBJ1-6; a weak D match, TRBD1 (6 bases). The CDR3 runs to 16 residues. The ends were cut back, 2 bases at V and 8 bases at J, with 16 bases in the middle. Germline values: CDR1 MNHNY, CDR2 SVGAGI (reference sequence). The CDR3 coding sequence is TGTGCCAGCAGTTACCCGCAGAGAGGGGGGGATTCACCCCTCCACTTT. Its translation: CASSYPQRGGDSPLHF.

J is TRBJ2-7 and V is TRBV11-3; D is possibly TRBD2 (5 bases). Per the germline V gene, CDR1 is SGHNT and CDR2 is YENEEA. This CDR3 region has 15 residues. Trimming took off 1 base at V and 6 bases at J, with 16 bases between the two ends. The CDR3 sequence is CASSLGPLLGSEQYF. In nucleotides, the CDR3 is TGTGCCAGCAGCTTAGGACCCCTTTTAGGGAGCGAGCAGTACTTC.

This rearrangement joins TRBV7-8 to TRBJ2-7; 9 positions agree with TRBD1. The CDR3 spans 14 residues. V was pared by 6 bases and J by 3 bases, with 6 bases of the junction left unmatched. The germline CDR1 and CDR2 sequences are SGHVS and FQNEAQ. The CDR3: CASSPDRGYYEQYF. CDR3 DNA sequence: TGTGCCAGCAGTCCGGACAGGGGATACTACGAGCAGTACTTC. Looking up the rest from reference TRBV7-8 and TRBJ2-7 gives the full variable domain: GAGVSQSPRYKVAKRGQDVALRCDPISGHVSLFWYQQALGQGPEFLTYFQNEAQLDKSGLPSDRFFAERPEGSVSTLKIQRTQQEDSAVYLCASSPDRGYYEQYFGPGTRLTVT.

CDR3 nucleotides: TGTGCCAGTACCGCGACAGGCTCTGGGGCCAACGTCCTGACTTTC. Translating gives CASTATGSGANVLTF. The chain is built from TRBV19 and TRBJ2-6, with D possibly matching TRBD1 (6 bases). The CDR3 totals 15 residues. V lost 7 bases to trimming and J lost 0 bases, with 10 bases between them. Germline V gene data show CDR1 as LNHDA and CDR2 as SQIVND (reference sequence).